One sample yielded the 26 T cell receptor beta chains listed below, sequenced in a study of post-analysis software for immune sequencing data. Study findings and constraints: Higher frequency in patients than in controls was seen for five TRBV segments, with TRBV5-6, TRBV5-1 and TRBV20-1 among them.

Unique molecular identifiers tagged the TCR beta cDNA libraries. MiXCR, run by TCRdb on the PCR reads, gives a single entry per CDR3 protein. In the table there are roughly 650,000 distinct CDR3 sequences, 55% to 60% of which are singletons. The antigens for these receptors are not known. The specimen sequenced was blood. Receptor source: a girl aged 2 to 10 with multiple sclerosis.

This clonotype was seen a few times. Written as DNA, the CDR3 is TGCGCCAGCAGCACCCTAGCGGGGACGCAGTATTTT. Its translation: CASSTLAGTQYF. The V call is TRBV4-1, the J call TRBJ2-3, with 9 nucleotides matching TRBD2. Germline V gene lookup returns CDR1 MGHRA and CDR2 YSYEKL. V shed 5 bases, J shed 9 bases, and the junction held 3 bases outside the gene matches. CDR3 length equals 12 residues.

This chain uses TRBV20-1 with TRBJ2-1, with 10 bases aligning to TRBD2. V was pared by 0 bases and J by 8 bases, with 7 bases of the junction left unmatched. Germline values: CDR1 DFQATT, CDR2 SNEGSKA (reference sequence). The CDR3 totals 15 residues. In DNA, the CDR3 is TGCAGTGCTAGAGATGGGGCTAGCGGGAGTTATGAGCAGTTCTTC. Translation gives CSARDGASGSYEQFF.

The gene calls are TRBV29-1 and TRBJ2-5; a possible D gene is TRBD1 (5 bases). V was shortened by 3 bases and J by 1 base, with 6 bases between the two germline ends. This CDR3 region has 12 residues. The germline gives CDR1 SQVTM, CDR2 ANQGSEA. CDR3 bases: TGCAGCGTTGACAGGGCCCAAGAGACCCAGTACTTC. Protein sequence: CSVDRAQETQYF.

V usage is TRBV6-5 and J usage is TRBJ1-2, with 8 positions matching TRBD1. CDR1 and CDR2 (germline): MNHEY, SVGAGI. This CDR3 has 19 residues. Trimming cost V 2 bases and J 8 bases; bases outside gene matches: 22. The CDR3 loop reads CASSYTRAGGEGRAEGYTF. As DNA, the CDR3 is TGTGCCAGCAGTTACACTCGGGCAGGGGGCGAGGGACGCGCTGAAGGCTACACCTTC.

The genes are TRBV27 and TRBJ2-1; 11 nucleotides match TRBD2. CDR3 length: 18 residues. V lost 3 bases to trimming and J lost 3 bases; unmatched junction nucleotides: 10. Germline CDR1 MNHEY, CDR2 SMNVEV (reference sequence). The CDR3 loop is CASSLGKSGTSGYNEQFF. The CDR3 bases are TGTGCCAGCAGTTTGGGGAAGTCAGGGACTAGCGGCTACAATGAGCAGTTCTTC.

The CDR3 nucleotides are TGTGCCAGCGCCAACAGGGGACCCTATGGCTACACCTTC. It yields the protein CASANRGPYGYTF. This chain connects TRBV11-2 to TRBJ1-2; 7 bases are a match to TRBD1. Germline CDR1 is SGHAT and CDR2 is FQNNGV. The CDR3 contains 13 residues. After removal of 8 bases from V and 4 bases from J, the junction contained 7 bases not matched to a gene. Complete variable domain (other parts from reference TRBV11-2 and TRBJ1-2): EAGVAQSPRYKIIEKRQSVAFWCNPISGHATLYWYQQILGQGPKLLIQFQNNGVVDDSQLPKDRFSAERLKGVDSTLKIQPAKLEDSAVYLCASANRGPYGYTFGSGTRLTVV.

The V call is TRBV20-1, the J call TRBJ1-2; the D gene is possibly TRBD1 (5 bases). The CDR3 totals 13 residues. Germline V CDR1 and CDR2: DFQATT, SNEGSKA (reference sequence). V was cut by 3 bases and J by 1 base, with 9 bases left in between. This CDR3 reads CSARDKLNYGYTF. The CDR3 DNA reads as TGCAGTGCTAGGGACAAGCTTAACTATGGCTACACCTTC.

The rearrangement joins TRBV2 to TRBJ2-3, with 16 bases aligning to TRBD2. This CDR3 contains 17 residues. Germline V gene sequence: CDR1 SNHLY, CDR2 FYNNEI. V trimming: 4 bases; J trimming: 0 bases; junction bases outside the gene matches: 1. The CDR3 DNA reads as TGTGCCAGCAGTGGGGGACTAGCGGGGGGGAGCACAGATACGCAGTATTTT. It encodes CASSGGLAGGSTDTQYF.

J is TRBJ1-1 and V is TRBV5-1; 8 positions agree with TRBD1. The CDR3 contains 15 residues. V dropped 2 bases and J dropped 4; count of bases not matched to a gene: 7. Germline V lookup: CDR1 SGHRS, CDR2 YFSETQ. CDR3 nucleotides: TGCGCCAGCAGCTTCGGACAGGGCTTGGGCACTGAAGCTTTCTTT. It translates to CASSFGQGLGTEAFF.

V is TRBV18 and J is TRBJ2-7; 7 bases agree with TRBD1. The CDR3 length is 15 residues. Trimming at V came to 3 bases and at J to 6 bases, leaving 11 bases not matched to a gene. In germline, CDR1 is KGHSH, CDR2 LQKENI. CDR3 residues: CASSPPTGYKSEQYF. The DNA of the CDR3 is TGTGCCAGCTCACCCCCGACAGGGTACAAGAGCGAGCAGTACTTC. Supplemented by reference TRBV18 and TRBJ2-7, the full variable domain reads NAGVMQNPRHLVRRRGQEARLRCSPMKGHSHVYWYRQLPEEGLKFMVYLQKENIIDESGMPKERFSAEFPKEGPSILRIQQVVRGDSAAYFCASSPPTGYKSEQYFGPGTRLTVT.

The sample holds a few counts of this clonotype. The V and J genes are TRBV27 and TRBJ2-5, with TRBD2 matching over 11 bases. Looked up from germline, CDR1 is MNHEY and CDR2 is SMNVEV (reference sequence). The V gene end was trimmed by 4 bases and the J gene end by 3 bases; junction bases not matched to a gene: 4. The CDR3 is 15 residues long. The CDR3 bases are TGTGCCAGCAGTTCTCTGACTAGCGGGGAAGAGACCCAGTACTTC. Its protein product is CASSSLTSGEETQYF.

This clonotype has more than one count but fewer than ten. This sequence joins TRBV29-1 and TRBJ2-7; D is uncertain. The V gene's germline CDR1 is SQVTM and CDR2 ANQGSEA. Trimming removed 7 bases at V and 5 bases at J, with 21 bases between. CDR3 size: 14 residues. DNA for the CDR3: TGCAGCGCGAAACTGACCGTGGATCTGCACGAGCAGTACTTC. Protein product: CSAKLTVDLHEQYF.

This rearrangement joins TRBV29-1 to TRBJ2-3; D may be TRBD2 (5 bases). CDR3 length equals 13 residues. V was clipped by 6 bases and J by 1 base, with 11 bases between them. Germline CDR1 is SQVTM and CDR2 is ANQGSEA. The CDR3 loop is CSVPRTGTDTQYF. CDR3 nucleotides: TGCAGCGTACCCAGGACTGGCACAGATACGCAGTATTTT.

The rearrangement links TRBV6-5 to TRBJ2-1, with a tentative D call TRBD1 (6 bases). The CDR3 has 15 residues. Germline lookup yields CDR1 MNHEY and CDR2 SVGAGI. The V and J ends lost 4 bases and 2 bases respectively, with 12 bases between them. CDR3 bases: TGTGCCAGCAGTTCCACAGGGAGCGCCTACAATGAGCAGTTCTTC. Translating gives CASSSTGSAYNEQFF.

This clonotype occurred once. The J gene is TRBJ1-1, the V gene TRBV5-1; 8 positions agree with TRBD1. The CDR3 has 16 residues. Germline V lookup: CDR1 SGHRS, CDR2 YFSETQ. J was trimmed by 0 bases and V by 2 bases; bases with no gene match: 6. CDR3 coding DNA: TGCGCCAGCAGCTTCCGGACAGGGCTCCTGAACACTGAAGCTTTCTTT. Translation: CASSFRTGLLNTEAFF.

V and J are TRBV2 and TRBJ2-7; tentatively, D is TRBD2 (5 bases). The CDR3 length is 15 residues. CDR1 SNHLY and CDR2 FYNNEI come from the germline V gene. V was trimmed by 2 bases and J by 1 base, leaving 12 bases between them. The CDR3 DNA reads TGTGCCAGCAGTGAATCGTCGGGGTATTCCTACGAGCAGTACTTC. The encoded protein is CASSESSGYSYEQYF.

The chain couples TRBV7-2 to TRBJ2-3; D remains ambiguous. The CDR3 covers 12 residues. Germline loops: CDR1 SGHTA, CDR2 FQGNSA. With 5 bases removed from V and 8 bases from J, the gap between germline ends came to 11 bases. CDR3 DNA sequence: TGTGCCAGCAGCCCGGACGTGAGTACGCAGTATTTT. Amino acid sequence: CASSPDVSTQYF.

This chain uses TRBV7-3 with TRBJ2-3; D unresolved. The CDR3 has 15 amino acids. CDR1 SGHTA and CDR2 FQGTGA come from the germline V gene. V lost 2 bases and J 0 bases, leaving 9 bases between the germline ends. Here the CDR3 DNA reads TGTGCCAGCAGCTTACTATCGACCAGCACAGATACGCAGTATTTT. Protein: CASSLLSTSTDTQYF.

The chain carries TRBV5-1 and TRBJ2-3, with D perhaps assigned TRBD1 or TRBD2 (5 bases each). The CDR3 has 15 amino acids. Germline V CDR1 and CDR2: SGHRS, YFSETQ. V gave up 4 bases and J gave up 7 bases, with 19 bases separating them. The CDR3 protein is CASSQEDFWGNTQYF. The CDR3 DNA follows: TGCGCCAGCAGCCAGGAAGATTTTTGGGGGAATACGCAGTATTTT.

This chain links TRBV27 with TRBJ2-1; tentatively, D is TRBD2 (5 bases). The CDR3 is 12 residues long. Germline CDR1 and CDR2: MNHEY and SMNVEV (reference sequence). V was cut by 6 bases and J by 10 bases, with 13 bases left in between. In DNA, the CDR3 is TGTGCCAGCAGGACCGGGGAGAACGAGCAGTTCTTC. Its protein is CASRTGENEQFF.

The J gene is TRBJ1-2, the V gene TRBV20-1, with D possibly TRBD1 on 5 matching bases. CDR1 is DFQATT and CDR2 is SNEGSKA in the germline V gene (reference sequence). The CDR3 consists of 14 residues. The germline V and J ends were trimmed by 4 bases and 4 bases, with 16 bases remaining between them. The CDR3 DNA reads TGCAGTGCTACCCCTGGGGGGGTTCTCTATGGCTACACCTTC. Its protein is CSATPGGVLYGYTF.

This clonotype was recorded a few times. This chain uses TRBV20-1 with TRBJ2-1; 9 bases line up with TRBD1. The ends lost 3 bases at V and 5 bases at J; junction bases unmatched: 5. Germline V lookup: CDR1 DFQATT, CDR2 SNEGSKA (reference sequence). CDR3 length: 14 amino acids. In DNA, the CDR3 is TGCAGTGCTAGCAACAGGGGGCGAAACAATGAGCAGTTCTTC. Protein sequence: CSASNRGRNNEQFF.

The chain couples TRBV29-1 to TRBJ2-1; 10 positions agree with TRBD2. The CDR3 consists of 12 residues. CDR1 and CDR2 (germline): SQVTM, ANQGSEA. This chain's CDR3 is CGTSAALSEQFF. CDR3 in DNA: TGCGGGACTAGCGCGGCGCTTAGTGAGCAGTTCTTC.

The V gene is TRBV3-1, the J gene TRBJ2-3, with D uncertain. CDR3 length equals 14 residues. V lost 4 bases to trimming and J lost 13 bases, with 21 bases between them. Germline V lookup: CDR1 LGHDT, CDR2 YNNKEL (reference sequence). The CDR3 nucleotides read TGTGCCAGCAGCCTAACCTCAGCACGTATGTACGAGTATTTT. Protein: CASSLTSARMYEYF.

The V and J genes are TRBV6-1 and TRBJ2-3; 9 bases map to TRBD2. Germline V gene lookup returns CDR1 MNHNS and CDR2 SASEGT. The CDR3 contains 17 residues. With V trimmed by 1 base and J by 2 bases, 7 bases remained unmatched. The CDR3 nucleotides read TGTGCCAGCAGTGAAGATGAGCGGGGGGCCAACACAGATACGCAGTATTTT. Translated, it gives CASSEDERGANTDTQYF.

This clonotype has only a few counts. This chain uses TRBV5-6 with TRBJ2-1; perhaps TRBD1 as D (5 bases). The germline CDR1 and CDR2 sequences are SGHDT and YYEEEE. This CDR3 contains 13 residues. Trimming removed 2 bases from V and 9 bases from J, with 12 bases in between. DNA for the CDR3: TGTGCCAGCAGCTTAGGGGCCAGGAGTGAGCAGTTCTTC. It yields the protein CASSLGARSEQFF.